The entry below gives a single T cell receptor (beta chain) sequence along with its context. CDR1 MNHEY and CDR2 SVGEGT come from the germline V gene. V was trimmed by 0 bases and J by 0 bases, leaving 14 bases between them. The CDR3 has 18 amino acids. These data originate in a study of blood T cell repertoires in COVID-19. The wider study: Sites in the United States, Italy and Spain provided acute and convalescent COVID-19 samples. T cells, B-cell-depleted T cells, or PBMCs supplied cDNA or gDNA.

As originally analysed: Estimation of nucleated cell counts relied on the amplification of reference gene primers. Sequenced by immunoSEQ multiplex PCR; TCRdb stores in-frame clones only, minus some. That table furnishes V, J and clone size, whereas the DNA furnished D and trimming. The table lists 200,000 to 250,000 clones, 85% to 90% of them singletons. The chain carries TRBV6-2 or TRBV6-3 and TRBJ1-4; possibly TRBD1 for D (6 bases). Sample: peripheral blood. This sequence was found in a woman aged 55-69 years with acute or convalescent COVID-19. CDR3 DNA: TGTGCCAGCAGTTACTCATTTCGGACAGCCGCAACTAATGAAAAACTGTTTTTT. Its translation: CASSYSFRTAATNEKLFF.